The entry below gives a single T cell receptor beta chain sequence along with its context. Original processing notes: Scientists estimated how many nucleated cells there were by amplifying reference gene primers. Libraries were prepared by immunoSEQ multiplex PCR; TCRdb keeps only in-frame clonotypes and omits some of them. Clone size and V and J calls were adopted from that table, with D and trimming inferred from the DNA. The table has about 200,000 clones, around 81% seen once. The data were taken from a study of blood T cell repertoires in COVID-19. Study details: Acute and convalescent COVID-19 specimens originated in the United States, Italy and Spain. From T cells, B-cell-depleted T cells, or PBMCs came the material, which was cDNA or gDNA.

Sequenced: PBMCs or T cells enriched from blood (not recorded which). The sequence derives from a woman aged 35 to 49 with acute COVID-19.

CDR3 sequence: CSASSTGGDYSPLHF. The CDR3 DNA sequence: TGCAGTGCGAGTTCGACAGGGGGCGATTATTCACCCCTCCACTTT. This chain uses TRBV20-1 with TRBJ1-6; 10 nucleotides agree with TRBD1. The ends lost 6 bases at V and 8 bases at J; junction bases unmatched: 10. The CDR3 totals 15 residues. Germline lookup yields CDR1 DFQATT and CDR2 SNEGSKA (reference sequence).